This is a list of T cell receptor beta chains from one sample in a study of blood T cell repertoires in COVID-19. The data were produced by immunoSEQ multiplex PCR, yet TCRdb's version contains in-frame clones alone and is incomplete. The repertoire holds under 300,000 clones, with around 89% as singletons. Sample: peripheral blood. These receptors came from an older woman with COVID-19, enrolled during active disease. Both conserved end residues are part of each CDR3. D genes are given only for firm matches. The listing skips clone size in some rows; elsewhere it reads once, few, many or a size class.

CDR3 DNA: TGTGCCAGCAGTTTGACCGGGACAGGGGCCTATGGCTACACCTTC
CDR3 protein: CASSLTGTGAYGYTF
D gene: TRBD1
clone size: -
J gene: TRBJ1-2
V gene: TRBV6-5

CDR3 DNA: TGTGCCAGCAGCCAAGGGGACAGGGACTACACCATATATTTT
CDR3 protein: CASSQGDRDYTIYF
D gene: TRBD1
clone size: -
J gene: TRBJ1-3
V gene: TRBV4-2

CDR3 DNA: TGTGCCAGCAGCCCCTCTGGGGACAGGCCAGGGTACTCCTATGGCTACACCTTC
CDR3 protein: CASSPSGDRPGYSYGYTF
D gene: TRBD1
clone size: -
J gene: TRBJ1-2
V gene: TRBV7-3

CDR3 DNA: TGTGCCAGTACCCGGCGCGGGACAGAATATAGCAATCAGCCCCAGCATTTT
CDR3 protein: CASTRRGTEYSNQPQHF
D gene: TRBD1
clone size: -
J gene: TRBJ1-5
V gene: TRBV19

CDR3 DNA: TGTGCCAGTAGTATAGTCCACAGGGATTTTGGCTACACCTTC
CDR3 protein: CASSIVHRDFGYTF
D gene: -
clone size: few
J gene: TRBJ1-2
V gene: TRBV19

CDR3 DNA: TGTGCCAGCAGTCGGACCAGGGGGACCGATGAAAAACTGTTTTTT
CDR3 protein: CASSRTRGTDEKLFF
D gene: TRBD1
clone size: -
J gene: TRBJ1-4
V gene: TRBV6-5

CDR3 DNA: TGCGCCAGCAGCTCAGACCCCGGACAGGGAGGTAACTATGGCTACACCTTC
CDR3 protein: CASSSDPGQGGNYGYTF
D gene: TRBD1
clone size: -
J gene: TRBJ1-2
V gene: TRBV4-3

CDR3 DNA: TGTGCCAGCAGCCCCCGGCCAGGGGGAAACTATGGCTACACCTTC
CDR3 protein: CASSPRPGGNYGYTF
D gene: TRBD1
clone size: -
J gene: TRBJ1-2
V gene: TRBV7-9

CDR3 DNA: TGTGCCAGCAGACTGACAGGGGGAAATGGCTACACCTTC
CDR3 protein: CASRLTGGNGYTF
D gene: TRBD1
clone size: -
J gene: TRBJ1-2
V gene: TRBV6-5

CDR3 DNA: TGTGCCAGCAGAAAAGCTAGCGGGGGGTTAGAGACCCAGTACTTC
CDR3 protein: CASRKASGGLETQYF
D gene: TRBD2
clone size: -
J gene: TRBJ2-5
V gene: TRBV2

CDR3 DNA: TGTGCTAGTGGTTTGGTACTCCAGGGACAGTACCAAGAGACCCAGTACTTC
CDR3 protein: CASGLVLQGQYQETQYF
D gene: TRBD1
clone size: -
J gene: TRBJ2-5
V gene: TRBV12-5

CDR3 DNA: TGTGCCAGCAGCCCGAATCACCAGGGGTGGAATGAAAAACTGTTTTTT
CDR3 protein: CASSPNHQGWNEKLFF
D gene: -
clone size: few
J gene: TRBJ1-4
V gene: TRBV11-2

CDR3 DNA: TGCGCCAGCAGCCAAGATATTGGGACAGAGTACTATGGCTACACCTTC
CDR3 protein: CASSQDIGTEYYGYTF
D gene: TRBD1
clone size: once
J gene: TRBJ1-2
V gene: TRBV4-3

CDR3 DNA: TGTGCCAGCAGCGGATGGACAGGGAACACCGGGGAGCTGTTTTTT
CDR3 protein: CASSGWTGNTGELFF
D gene: TRBD1
clone size: -
J gene: TRBJ2-2
V gene: TRBV5-6

CDR3 DNA: TGTGCCAGCAGCTTAGGGCTGGTCACTAATGAAAAACTGTTTTTT
CDR3 protein: CASSLGLVTNEKLFF
D gene: -
clone size: -
J gene: TRBJ1-4
V gene: TRBV7-2

CDR3 DNA: TGTGCCAGCAGCCAAGGGTGGGCAGGGGTTATGAACACTGAAGCTTTCTTT
CDR3 protein: CASSQGWAGVMNTEAFF
D gene: -
clone size: -
J gene: TRBJ1-1
V gene: TRBV3-1/TRBV3-2

CDR3 DNA: TGTGCCAGCTCACTACAGGTGAATAGCAATCAGCCCCAGCATTTT
CDR3 protein: CASSLQVNSNQPQHF
D gene: -
clone size: once
J gene: TRBJ1-5
V gene: TRBV18

CDR3 DNA: TGTGCCAGCAGTCCCCCCGGGGGGGCCCGGGAGACCCAGTACTTC
CDR3 protein: CASSPPGGARETQYF
D gene: TRBD2
clone size: once
J gene: TRBJ2-5
V gene: TRBV27

CDR3 DNA: TGTGCCAGCAGGCCGACAGGGGCTCTCACTGAAGCTTTCTTT
CDR3 protein: CASRPTGALTEAFF
D gene: TRBD1
clone size: -
J gene: TRBJ1-1
V gene: TRBV7-9

CDR3 DNA: TGTGCCATCACCCCCGGGGGACAGGGGTCAGATACGCAGTATTTT
CDR3 protein: CAITPGGQGSDTQYF
D gene: TRBD1
clone size: -
J gene: TRBJ2-3
V gene: TRBV10-3

CDR3 DNA: TGTGCCAGCAGTGATACGGGACTAGGTAATGAGCAGTTCTTC
CDR3 protein: CASSDTGLGNEQFF
D gene: TRBD2
clone size: -
J gene: TRBJ2-1
V gene: TRBV6-2/TRBV6-3

CDR3 DNA: TGTGCCATCAAAGTTACAGGGGTCGGCACAGATACGCAGTATTTT
CDR3 protein: CAIKVTGVGTDTQYF
D gene: TRBD1
clone size: -
J gene: TRBJ2-3
V gene: TRBV10-3

CDR3 DNA: TGCAGCGTTGCGACAGGGACTAATGAAAAACTGTTTTTT
CDR3 protein: CSVATGTNEKLFF
D gene: TRBD1
clone size: once
J gene: TRBJ1-4
V gene: TRBV29-1

CDR3 DNA: TGTGCCAGCAGTTTATCGGTACCGGCTTTAGGGGCGCAGTATTTT
CDR3 protein: CASSLSVPALGAQYF
D gene: -
clone size: once
J gene: TRBJ2-3
V gene: TRBV27

CDR3 DNA: TGTGCCAGCTCACCACCGGACAGGGGGCGCTGGGTAAGGAACACCGGGGAGCTGTTTTTT
CDR3 protein: CASSPPDRGRWVRNTGELFF
D gene: TRBD1
clone size: -
J gene: TRBJ2-2
V gene: TRBV18

CDR3 DNA: TGTGCCATCAGGAGGGGGGGCGCGGATACGCAGTATTTT
CDR3 protein: CAIRRGGADTQYF
D gene: -
clone size: -
J gene: TRBJ2-3
V gene: TRBV10-3

CDR3 DNA: TGTGCCAGCAGTTACCCTTCACCTACTACCCGGAGCTCCTACGAGCAGTACTTC
CDR3 protein: CASSYPSPTTRSSYEQYF
D gene: -
clone size: -
J gene: TRBJ2-7
V gene: TRBV6-2/TRBV6-3

CDR3 DNA: TGTGCCAGCAGTCCAACGACTAGCGGGGGGACTGGAAACATTCAGTACTTC
CDR3 protein: CASSPTTSGGTGNIQYF
D gene: TRBD2
clone size: few
J gene: TRBJ2-4
V gene: TRBV6-6

CDR3 DNA: TGTGCCAGCAGCTTTTGGGCAGATTACTACAATGAGCAGTTCTTC
CDR3 protein: CASSFWADYYNEQFF
D gene: -
clone size: -
J gene: TRBJ2-1
V gene: TRBV11-2

CDR3 DNA: TGTGCCAGCAGTGAGGACAGGGAGACTGAAGCTTTCTTT
CDR3 protein: CASSEDRETEAFF
D gene: TRBD1
clone size: once
J gene: TRBJ1-1
V gene: TRBV6-2/TRBV6-3

CDR3 DNA: TGTGCCAGTAGGGGACAGGGGGCGGCGGAGACCCAGTACTTC
CDR3 protein: CASRGQGAAETQYF
D gene: TRBD1
clone size: -
J gene: TRBJ2-5
V gene: TRBV19

CDR3 DNA: TGTGCCAGCAGCCAAGTTTACAGGGTCACTGAAGCTTTCTTT
CDR3 protein: CASSQVYRVTEAFF
D gene: -
clone size: -
J gene: TRBJ1-1
V gene: TRBV3-1/TRBV3-2

CDR3 DNA: TGTGCCAGCAGCTTACCCCGGGGGGGACCCTACGAGCAGTACTTC
CDR3 protein: CASSLPRGGPYEQYF
D gene: TRBD2
clone size: few
J gene: TRBJ2-7
V gene: TRBV7-9

CDR3 DNA: TGTGCCAGTAGTACGGATTTACAGGTTAACTATGGCTACACCTTC
CDR3 protein: CASSTDLQVNYGYTF
D gene: -
clone size: -
J gene: TRBJ1-2
V gene: TRBV19

CDR3 DNA: TGTGCCAGTAGTACGCTCCCGGGACAGGGATTCTCTGGAAACACCATATATTTT
CDR3 protein: CASSTLPGQGFSGNTIYF
D gene: TRBD1
clone size: -
J gene: TRBJ1-3
V gene: TRBV19

CDR3 DNA: TGTGCCAGCACCCCCTTCCTTACGGGACAGGGTCCACAGAGTGGCTACACCTTC
CDR3 protein: CASTPFLTGQGPQSGYTF
D gene: TRBD1
clone size: once
J gene: TRBJ1-2
V gene: TRBV6-2/TRBV6-3

CDR3 DNA: TGTGCCAGCTCTCAGGATGTGAACACTGAAGCTTTCTTT
CDR3 protein: CASSQDVNTEAFF
D gene: -
clone size: once
J gene: TRBJ1-1
V gene: TRBV12-3/TRBV12-4

CDR3 DNA: TGTGCCAGCAGTAACTATGGCGGTGGGCAAGAGACCCAGTACTTC
CDR3 protein: CASSNYGGGQETQYF
D gene: -
clone size: -
J gene: TRBJ2-5
V gene: TRBV2

CDR3 DNA: TGTGCCAGCAGCCGGACAGGCAATCAGCCCCAGCATTTT
CDR3 protein: CASSRTGNQPQHF
D gene: -
clone size: -
J gene: TRBJ1-5
V gene: TRBV7-6

CDR3 DNA: TGTGTGGGGGGGACAGGGGGAGGCACTGAAGCTTTCTTT
CDR3 protein: CVGGTGGGTEAFF
D gene: TRBD1
clone size: -
J gene: TRBJ1-1
V gene: TRBV5-4

CDR3 DNA: TGTGCCAGCAGTTATCGGGAGCCTAGCACAGATACGCAGTATTTT
CDR3 protein: CASSYREPSTDTQYF
D gene: -
clone size: -
J gene: TRBJ2-3
V gene: TRBV6-2/TRBV6-3

CDR3 DNA: TGCGCCAGCAGCTTAGACCAACAGGGAGTCAAACTGTTTTTT
CDR3 protein: CASSLDQQGVKLFF
D gene: -
clone size: -
J gene: TRBJ1-4
V gene: TRBV5-1

CDR3 DNA: TGCGCCAGCAGCCAAGATTTGAGGGTCGGTGAGCAGTTCTTC
CDR3 protein: CASSQDLRVGEQFF
D gene: -
clone size: -
J gene: TRBJ2-1
V gene: TRBV4-3

CDR3 DNA: TGTGCCAGCAGCTTGGAGGGCAGGGGCTCAGGTACGCAGTATTTT
CDR3 protein: CASSLEGRGSGTQYF
D gene: -
clone size: -
J gene: TRBJ2-3
V gene: TRBV5-6

CDR3 DNA: TGCAGTTCGGCGGGGGGCGCGGGCTATGGCTACACCTTC
CDR3 protein: CSSAGGAGYGYTF
D gene: -
clone size: -
J gene: TRBJ1-2
V gene: TRBV29-1

CDR3 DNA: TGTGCCAGCAGCTCTGGGACCGGGACATATGATTCCTACGAGCAGTACTTC
CDR3 protein: CASSSGTGTYDSYEQYF
D gene: -
clone size: -
J gene: TRBJ2-7
V gene: TRBV7-8

CDR3 DNA: TGTGCCAGCAGTGAGGCCCTCTCCCGCGGCTACACCTTC
CDR3 protein: CASSEALSRGYTF
D gene: -
clone size: -
J gene: TRBJ1-2
V gene: TRBV6-1

CDR3 DNA: TGTGCCAGCAGCTTAGCTCGGGGAGGTCAAGAGACCCAGTACTTC
CDR3 protein: CASSLARGGQETQYF
D gene: -
clone size: -
J gene: TRBJ2-5
V gene: TRBV7-2

CDR3 DNA: TGTGCCAGCAGCTTAGTCTCGCGGGGGCGCGAGCAGTACTTC
CDR3 protein: CASSLVSRGREQYF
D gene: -
clone size: -
J gene: TRBJ2-7
V gene: TRBV7-2

CDR3 DNA: TGTGCCAGCAGCTTAGGCTCCGGGTCGAGTCCCCCACAAGAGACCCAGTACTTC
CDR3 protein: CASSLGSGSSPPQETQYF
D gene: -
clone size: once
J gene: TRBJ2-5
V gene: TRBV11-2

CDR3 DNA: TGTGCCAGCAGTGAAGAGTCCTATAGCAATCAGCCCCAGCATTTT
CDR3 protein: CASSEESYSNQPQHF
D gene: -
clone size: -
J gene: TRBJ1-5
V gene: TRBV6-1

CDR3 DNA: TGTGCCAGCAGGGGCACGAACTACGAGCAGTACTTC
CDR3 protein: CASRGTNYEQYF
D gene: -
clone size: -
J gene: TRBJ2-7
V gene: TRBV12-3/TRBV12-4

CDR3 DNA: TGTGCCTGGGGCGGGACAGTGCGCAATGAGCAGTTCTTC
CDR3 protein: CAWGGTVRNEQFF
D gene: -
clone size: -
J gene: TRBJ2-1
V gene: TRBV30

CDR3 DNA: TGTGCCAGCAGCTCACCGGGACAGCAGAACACTGAAGCTTTCTTT
CDR3 protein: CASSSPGQQNTEAFF
D gene: TRBD1
clone size: -
J gene: TRBJ1-1
V gene: TRBV7-9

CDR3 DNA: TGTGCCAGTAGTATAGAGGATCGGGGGCCCCAGCATTTT
CDR3 protein: CASSIEDRGPQHF
D gene: -
clone size: -
J gene: TRBJ1-5
V gene: TRBV19

CDR3 DNA: TGTGCCAGCAGCTTTTCAGGATACGAGCAGTACTTC
CDR3 protein: CASSFSGYEQYF
D gene: -
clone size: -
J gene: TRBJ2-7
V gene: TRBV7-9

CDR3 DNA: TGTGCCAGCTCACCACGTAGGCAGGGGGCTATGAACACTGAAGCTTTCTTT
CDR3 protein: CASSPRRQGAMNTEAFF
D gene: TRBD1
clone size: -
J gene: TRBJ1-1
V gene: TRBV18